This T cell receptor (beta chain) was documented in a study of cytomegalovirus exposure and HLA in healthy donors (dated by TCRdb to about 2017). In terms of the full investigation: An earlier analysis of more than 550 of the donors reported approximately 280 Gb of sequence data and 117 million unique TCR beta sequences obtained from approximately 180 million T cells. Donor age, sex, ethnicity and CMV serostatus were collected together with the repertoire data. Approximately 300 gigabases of sequencing data and approximately 92 million unique TCR sequences made up an early release that covered around 640 HLA-typed donors. The aim of the study was to test whether cataloging public T cell receptors could identify signatures of past pathogen exposure. Both class I and class II loci were covered by HLA typing, at four-digit resolution. A later genetic analysis used genome-wide SNP genotypes for about three fifths of the 666 donors, treating that subset as a discovery cohort. Among 398 genotyped donors of the cohort, an average of approximately 240,000 unique TCR beta nucleotide sequences was sequenced per donor, of which roughly 17% were non-productive. Rather than using new phenotypic data, the later analysis identified candidate immune exposures from TCR beta sequences and from how often those sequences occurred across donors. In a later analysis, previously published TCR beta repertoires from hundreds of donors were re-analyzed and high-resolution HLA genotyping was added so that TCR occurrence patterns could be studied. The study profiled the T cell repertoires of 666 subjects by immunosequencing and related them to cytomegalovirus serostatus. Every repertoire in the discovery cohort had been generated on one and the same sequencing platform. Besides the first cohort of 666 subjects, a separate validation cohort made up of 120 different subjects was used. An earlier analysis of about 600 of the donors used high-throughput TCR beta sequencing to judge whether each TCR beta V gene segment behaved as functional or pseudogenic. Roughly five DR-DQ haplotypes were handled as single units for association and clustering because linkage in the cohort was strong. To predict cytomegalovirus infection status, the study combined high-throughput TCR immunosequencing, statistical association of individual TCRs with disease status, and machine learning. The genetic ancestry cluster associated with self-reported Caucasian donors included 65% to 90% of the roughly 360 genotyped donors. The number of typed donors differed by locus: about 620-630 for A, B, C, DRB1 and DQB1; 500 to 550 for DQA1; roughly 600 for DPA1; and roughly 470 for DPB1.

Library preparation employed the immunoSEQ multiplex PCR assay. A mixture of 60 forward primers for TCR Vbeta segments and 13 reverse primers for TCR Jbeta segments was used in the multiplex PCR. Amplification of the CDR3 region of rearranged TCR beta genes was performed with a multiplex PCR assay on genomic DNA. The amplified TCR beta libraries were sequenced on the Illumina HiSeq System as 87-base-pair reads. As for how the authors treated the data: A later analysis tallied 70 million to 100 million unique TCR beta chains across the 666 repertoires, and roughly 11 million of those chains were shared by two or more donors. To remove PCR and sequencing errors, raw reads were error-corrected and collapsed into unique sequences using a nearest-neighbor algorithm that merged closely related sequences. V, D and J gene segments were assigned by aligning CDR3 sequences to IMGT reference sequences. For a sequence to be retained, at least a six-nucleotide match to both a V gene segment and a J gene segment was required. A rearrangement counted as productive if the CDR3 had no stop codons and remained in frame with V and J, and every other rearrangement counted as non-productive. CDR3 was defined by IMGT convention, running from the second conserved V-encoded cysteine to the conserved J-encoded phenylalanine. In an earlier analysis of more than 550 of the donors, sequences lacking an unambiguous match to a single V gene segment were excluded. An earlier analysis of 587 of the donors called V segments functional above 56.7% productive rearrangements and segregating when the between-donor standard deviation exceeded 5%. A statistical classification framework was built for diagnosing cytomegalovirus status from the catalog of TCR beta chain sequences. In a later analysis, TCR nucleotide sequences were compared against IMGT/GENE-DB human TR gene sequences so that V and J genes could be assigned. In a later analysis, CDR3 sequences and most-parsimonious VDJ recombination scenarios were assigned using the TCRdist pipeline. A later analysis defined each TCR beta chain by its CDR3 amino acid sequence plus V-gene family, and excluded reads lacking a unique V-gene family. A later analysis removed 500 to 650 highly shared, low-generation-probability nucleotide sequences to deal with suspected cross-contamination and a sequencing artifact. For each public chain, a later analysis derived a clonal expansion index from normalized ranks of inferred template counts within each repertoire. A later analysis computed generation probabilities with a VDJ recombination model fitted to out-of-frame rearrangements, and checked the results against IGoR. A later analysis scored TCR-TCR, TCR-HLA and TCR-CMV co-occurrence with hypergeometric tests, applying a repertoire-size bias correction to TCR pairs. A later analysis estimated false discovery rates by permuting HLA or CMV assignments 20 times. In a later analysis, co-occurring TCRs were grouped using DBSCAN, with TCRdist sequence similarity added in when clustering inside HLA-allele-positive subsets. Repertoires with fewer than 30,000 or more than 120,000 public chains were left out of co-occurrence clustering, as were several repertoires with anomalous nucleotide sharing. As stored in TCRdb, this immuneACCESS dataset retains in-frame rearrangements with V and J assigned. A fraction of the clones does not appear; measured against another copy, unresolved V genes explain less than half of the discrepancy, and the remainder lacks a known reason. D and trimming come from the DNA, and the V and J calls and clone size come from that table. A total of around 230,000 clones appear in this sample, around 80% of them only once. The biggest ten clones account for 0.47% of the sample.

The cohort comprised some 680 healthy bone marrow donors. At the time of sampling, all cohort members were nominally healthy, though unrecorded immune exposures were likely present. The donor tested CMV seronegative and was one of the 352 seronegative cohort members. A peripheral blood sample was collected from each donor, and TCR beta sequencing was performed on peripheral blood mononuclear cells. The Qiagen DNeasy Blood Extraction Kit was used to extract genomic DNA from the blood cell samples. Overall study outcomes, separate from this receptor: Assigning TCR associations to individual alleles was difficult when HLA alleles, especially DR and DQ, strongly co-occurred. In an earlier analysis of about 550 of the donors, most TCR beta V segments were observed in productive rearrangements about 87% or about 30% of the time, broadly matching IMGT annotations. Linkage disequilibrium might explain the correlated functional status among segregating V segments, but an unknown experimental factor could not be excluded. Because some donors lacked HLA typing at each locus, the association tests relied only on the typed subset. A later analysis reported that several top co-occurrence clusters appeared linked to parvovirus B19, influenza, CMV and Epstein-Barr virus. Because the 87-base-pair reads could not distinguish some IMGT-functional V segments, including TRBV6-2 and TRBV6-3, those segments were excluded. In vitro tests confirmed that a few of the cytomegalovirus-associated TCR beta chains recognize cytomegalovirus antigens. A further reported finding was that TCR beta sequences accurately predicted the HLA-A and HLA-B alleles for most subjects in the first cohort. A total of fewer than 200 TCR beta chains were listed by the study as associated with cytomegalovirus. Compared with equally common non-associated chains, HLA-associated TCR beta chains in a later analysis were more clonally expanded and had lower generation probabilities. Immune exposure information for the cohort was limited to CMV serostatus. This cohort had only TCR beta chains sequenced, and the lack of alpha or paired-chain data limited which features could be detected. In a later analysis, TCR association rates were found to vary across HLA loci, with the most associated TCRs seen for DRB1 alleles and the fewest for HLA-C alleles. The presence/absence analyses assumed that sequencing depth was roughly uniform across donors, and that assumption may not be true. V-gene and J-gene trimming of TCR beta chains was associated with a missense DCLRE1C variant in a later genetic analysis, and the association was replicated in an independent cohort. Across donors, most TCR sequences were observed very rarely, whereas some public TCRs were present in many individuals. The sequencing pipeline was judged likely to have produced a cluster of highly shared sequence variants as a technical artifact. The authors suggested that the approach could potentially be generalized to other disease states and immunological phenotypes. A later genetic analysis reported fewer N-insertions in productive TCRs among donors in an Asian-associated ancestry cluster than the approximately 670-donor mean. The earlier analysis of fewer than 750 of the donors excluded about 16 rarely observed V segments, including chromosome 9 orphons, because counts were too low. Cytomegalovirus status was reported to be diagnosed by the classifier with high specificity and sensitivity in both the original and validation cohorts. A later analysis associated approximately 17,000 TCR beta sequences with specific HLA alleles at a false discovery rate of 0.05. Most CMV-associated TCR beta chains appeared to be HLA-restricted in a later analysis, and the HLA associations seemed to be driven largely by CMV exposure.

A remark on this clone: Its recognized antigen is unknown. The record has no base qualities; no much larger clone is one base away.

CDR1 and CDR2 are drawn from the germline V gene: SGDLS, YYNGEE. From its cysteine to its phenylalanine, the CDR3 spans 14 amino acids. CDR3 DNA only is kept here, 42 bases in frame from base 1. Trimming accounts for 3 bases at V and 7 bases at J, while the number of junction bases matched to no gene is 6. The chain couples TRBV9 to TRBJ2-2; TRBD1 fits 7 bases in the junction. The sequence derives from a boy younger than 18 in good health and CMV-seronegative. Sequenced: PBMCs. The CDR3 reads as follows: CASSARTGDGELFF. The sequence in DNA is TGTGCCAGCAGCGCACGTACAGGGGACGGGGAGCTGTTTTTT.